This T cell receptor (beta chain) was identified in a study of spatial heterogeneity in lung cancer. Study-level information: The authors sequenced available follow-up PBMC samples, taken a median of about two years after resection.

Each CDR3 protein is one row after TCRdb ran MiXCR on the 5' RACE reads. The table shows some 120,000 distinct CDR3 sequences, with 9% to 15% occurring only once. The CDR3 length is 16 residues. Germline CDR1 is MNHEY and CDR2 is SVGEGT. V was trimmed by 2 bases and J by 0 bases, leaving 11 bases between them. Time point defined: blood at routine non-recurrence follow-up after resection. The study sequenced unsorted whole RNA from tumor, nontumor lung or frozen PBMC. The sequence derives from a male donor with early-stage non-small cell lung cancer. The chain employs TRBV6-2 or TRBV6-3 and TRBJ2-1; D perhaps matches TRBD2 (6 bases). Specimen: PBMCs, collected at follow-up. CDR3 nucleotide sequence: TGTGCCAGCAGTTACGCCGCGGGGAGCTCCTACAATGAGCAGTTCTTC. Translation gives CASSYAAGSSYNEQFF.